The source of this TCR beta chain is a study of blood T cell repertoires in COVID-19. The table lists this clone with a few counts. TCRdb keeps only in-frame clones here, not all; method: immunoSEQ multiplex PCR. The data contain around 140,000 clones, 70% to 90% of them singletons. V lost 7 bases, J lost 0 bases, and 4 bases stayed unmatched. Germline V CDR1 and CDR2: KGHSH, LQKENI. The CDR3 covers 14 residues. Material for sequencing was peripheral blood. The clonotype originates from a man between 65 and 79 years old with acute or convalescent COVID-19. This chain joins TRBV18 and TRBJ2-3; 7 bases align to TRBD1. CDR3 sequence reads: CASCRDRSTDTQYF. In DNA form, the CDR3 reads TGTGCCAGCTGCCGGGACAGAAGCACAGATACGCAGTATTTT.